Shown below are 3 T cell receptor beta chains from a single sample sequenced in a study of read filtering for tumor transcriptome and immune sequencing (dated by TCRdb to the early 2020s). The sample was run on an Illumina HiSeq 4000. Starting from roughly 440 ng RNA, TCR libraries were constructed with the Immunoverse kit using molecular barcoded adaptors that cover the alpha/delta and beta/gamma chains. TCRdb cleaned the public reads at Q25 with fastp, built clones with MiXCR and kept in-frame beta chains. Each CDR3 protein gets just one entry, which takes the most common genes and DNA from the rows behind it. A total of 100,000 to 150,000 distinct CDR3 sequences appear in this sample, 13% of them only once. The ten largest account for approximately 10% of the sample. Sequencing was carried out using a population of CD138-negative cells sorted from bone marrow. Sample cell subset or site, as interpreted from the label and publication: bone marrow mononuclear cells depleted of CD138+ plasma/myeloma cells by negative magnetic selection. The receptors originated from a donor aged 40 or over with multiple myeloma.

The sample holds many counts of this clonotype. The chain is built from TRBV12-3 or TRBV12-4 and TRBJ2-1; the D is unclear. Trimming cost V 3 bases and J 9 bases, with 6 bases left between them. The CDR3 length is 11 residues. CDR3 coding DNA: TGTGCCAGCAGTTTGGGTGTTGAGCAGTTCTTC. This encodes CASSLGVEQFF.

There are many counts of this clonotype. The rearrangement joins TRBV10-3 to TRBJ2-3, with 8 bases lining up with TRBD2. The CDR3 contains 18 residues. V trimming: 6 bases; J trimming: 5 bases; junction bases outside the gene matches: 19. Germline CDR1 reads ENHRY; CDR2 reads SYGVKD. The DNA of the CDR3 is TGTGCCATCAGCCCCTCCAGCGGGGGAGCTCATGTCAAAGATACGCAGTATTTT. This sequence encodes CAISPSSGGAHVKDTQYF.

This clonotype was detected only a few times. This may stem from a read error, because a much larger clone lies one nucleotide away. The V and J genes are TRBV5-1 and TRBJ1-1; D is ambiguous. The V gene's germline CDR1 is SGHRS and CDR2 YFSETQ. CDR3 size: 14 residues. CDR3 DNA sequence: TGCGCCAGCAGCTTCAACTCGCTGGGCACTGGAGCTTTCTTT. Translation: CASSFNSLGTGAFF. Looking up the rest from reference TRBV5-1 and TRBJ1-1 gives the full variable domain: KAGVTQTPRYLIKTRGQQVTLSCSPISGHRSVSWYQQTPGQGLQFLFEYFSETQRNKGNFPGRFSGRQFSNSRSEMNVSTLELGDSALYLCASSFNSLGTGAFFGQGTRLTVV.